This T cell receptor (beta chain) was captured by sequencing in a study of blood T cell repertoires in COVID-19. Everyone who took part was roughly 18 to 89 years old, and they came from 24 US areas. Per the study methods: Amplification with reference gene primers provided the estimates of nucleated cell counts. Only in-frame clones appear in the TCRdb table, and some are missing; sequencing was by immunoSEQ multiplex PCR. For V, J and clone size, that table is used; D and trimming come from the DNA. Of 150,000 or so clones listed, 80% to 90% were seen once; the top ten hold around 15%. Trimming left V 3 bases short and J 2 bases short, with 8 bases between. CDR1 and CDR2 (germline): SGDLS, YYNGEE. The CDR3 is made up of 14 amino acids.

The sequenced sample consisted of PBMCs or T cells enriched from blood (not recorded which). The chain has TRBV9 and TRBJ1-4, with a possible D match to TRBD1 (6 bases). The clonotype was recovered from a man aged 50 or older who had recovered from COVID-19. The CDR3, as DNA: TGTGCCAGCAGCGGGGACACTACTAATGAAAAACTGTTTTTT. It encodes CASSGDTTNEKLFF.